Below are 25 T cell receptor beta chains sequenced from a single sample in a study of shared clonotypes between healthy human individuals. Assay: immunoSEQ multiplex PCR; the TCRdb copy retains only in-frame clones and omits some. Among roughly 1,500,000 clones, nearly 99% were seen once, and the ten largest hold roughly 0.4%. The source material was naive CD4+ T cells sorted from blood. Sample subset: CD45RA+ positively selected. These receptor sequences come from a man aged 25 to 40 in good health.

The chain links TRBV7-2 to TRBJ2-1, with 8 positions matching TRBD2. Germline trimming cut 6 bases from V and 6 bases from J; bases unmatched to any gene: 10. CDR3 length equals 15 residues. Per the germline V gene, CDR1 is SGHTA and CDR2 is FQGNSA. The CDR3 reads CASRTSGSWSNEQFF. The CDR3 nucleotides are TGTGCCAGCAGGACCAGCGGGAGCTGGTCCAATGAGCAGTTCTTC.

This chain uses TRBV21-1 with TRBJ2-7; the D call in the table, TRBD2, was not verified against the DNA. TRBV21-1 has pseudogene status. There are 20 residues in the CDR3. DNA for the CDR3: TGTGCCAGCAGCAAAGGAAAAAGAAGACTAGCGGGAGGGCATTACTACGAGCAGTACTTC. Its protein is CASSKGKRRLAGGHYYEQYF.

This clone was seen once. The J gene is TRBJ2-7, the V gene TRBV5-1; D not resolved. CDR1 is SGHRS and CDR2 is YFSETQ in the germline V gene. The CDR3 has 14 amino acids. The V and J ends lost 5 bases and 2 bases respectively, with 14 bases between them. The CDR3 is CASRERIGAYEQYF. The CDR3 DNA reads as TGCGCCAGCAGGGAGCGAATTGGGGCCTACGAGCAGTACTTC. The variable domain in full, completed from reference TRBV5-1 and TRBJ2-7, reads KAGVTQTPRYLIKTRGQQVTLSCSPISGHRSVSWYQQTPGQGLQFLFEYFSETQRNKGNFPGRFSGRQFSNSRSEMNVSTLELGDSALYLCASRERIGAYEQYFGPGTRLTVT.

CDR3 in DNA: TGTGCCAGCAGTTACCGACAGGACTCCTACAATGAGCAGTTCTTC. Translation: CASSYRQDSYNEQFF. V gene TRBV6-6 combines with J gene TRBJ2-1; tentatively, D is TRBD1 (6 bases). Trimming took off 2 bases at V and 0 bases at J, with 8 bases between the two ends. Looked up from germline, CDR1 is MNHNY and CDR2 is SVGAGI (reference sequence). The CDR3 sequence is 15 residues long.

V is TRBV5-1 and J is TRBJ2-5, with 7 bases aligning to TRBD2. After removal of 0 bases from V and 5 bases from J, the junction contained 7 bases not matched to a gene. CDR3 length equals 15 residues. The germline gives CDR1 SGHRS, CDR2 YFSETQ. This chain's CDR3 is CASSLGSGRAETQYF. CDR3 nucleotides: TGCGCCAGCAGCTTGGGTTCGGGGAGGGCGGAGACCCAGTACTTC.

The J gene is TRBJ1-5, the V gene TRBV7-9, with D possibly matching TRBD1 (5 bases). Germline-derived CDR1 and CDR2 are SEHNR and FQNEAQ (reference sequence). This CDR3 comprises 18 residues. The ends were cut back, 1 base at V and 1 base at J, with 17 bases in the middle. As DNA, the CDR3 is TGTGCCAGCAGCTTAGTAGTCAGGGTTTATTGGAGCAATCAGCCCCAGCATTTT. Translated, it gives CASSLVVRVYWSNQPQHF.

CDR3 residues: CASRPVRGSYEQYF. The CDR3 DNA reads TGTGCCAGCAGACCGGTCCGGGGATCCTACGAGCAGTACTTC. The gene calls are TRBV11-2 and TRBJ2-7; D may be TRBD2 (5 bases). Trimming took 6 bases from V and 1 from J, leaving 13 bases between them. Germline-derived CDR1 and CDR2 are SGHAT and FQNNGV. This CDR3 has 14 amino acids.

The V gene is TRBV5-1, the J gene TRBJ2-7; 7 bases match TRBD1. This CDR3 is 14 amino acids long. Trimming cost V 4 bases and J 6 bases; bases outside gene matches: 10. Germline V gives CDR1 SGHRS, CDR2 YFSETQ. This chain's CDR3 is CASSAGSYRGEQYF. The CDR3 bases are TGCGCCAGCAGCGCAGGGTCCTACAGGGGCGAGCAGTACTTC.

The chain combines TRBV5-1 with TRBJ1-2, with 7 nucleotides matching TRBD1. The CDR3 sequence is 15 residues long. CDR1 is SGHRS, CDR2 YFSETQ, per germline. Losses at the gene ends were 0 bases for V and 8 bases for J; bases not matched to a gene: 10. The CDR3 DNA is TGCGCCAGCAGCTTGGGCGCAGGGACAGAGCCGGGCTACACCTTC. Translated, it gives CASSLGAGTEPGYTF.

This sequence joins TRBV6-1 and TRBJ1-4; D uncertain. Trimming took off 6 bases at V and 11 bases at J, with 19 bases between the two ends. Germline values: CDR1 MNHNS, CDR2 SASEGT. The CDR3 has 14 amino acids. The CDR3 spells CASSEPGGLGKLFF. In DNA form, the CDR3 reads TGTGCCAGCAGCGAACCCGGAGGTCTTGGGAAACTGTTTTTT.

The chain recombines TRBV6-5 with TRBJ2-7, with 13 bases identical to TRBD2. The germline V gene encodes CDR1 MNHEY and CDR2 SVGAGI. The CDR3 contains 14 residues. After removal of 6 bases from V and 3 bases from J, the junction contained 2 bases not matched to a gene. The CDR3 region has the DNA TGTGCCAGCAGCGGGACTAGCGGGAACTACGAGCAGTACTTC. Protein product: CASSGTSGNYEQYF.

The rearrangement joins TRBV28 to TRBJ1-2, with no clear D. Germline CDR1 and CDR2: MDHEN and SYDVKM. This CDR3 is built from 14 residues. V gave up 7 bases and J gave up 0 bases, with 12 bases separating them. CDR3 loop: CASTAGLANYGYTF. As DNA, the CDR3 is TGTGCCAGCACCGCAGGCCTAGCTAACTATGGCTACACCTTC.

Here the CDR3 DNA reads TGTGCCAGCAGCCAAGAAGCTCGGGCGGGGCATAATTCACCCCTCCACTTT. It specifies CASSQEARAGHNSPLHF. V and J are TRBV4-2 and TRBJ1-6; D might be TRBD1 (5 bases). The CDR3 extends over 17 amino acids. The V end was cut by 0 bases, the J end by 5 bases, with 14 bases between. Looked up from germline, CDR1 is LGHNA and CDR2 is YNFKEQ.

The V gene is TRBV29-1, the J gene TRBJ2-5; D unclear. Germline V gene sequence: CDR1 SQVTM, CDR2 ANQGSEA. The CDR3 runs to 12 residues. Trimming took 7 bases from V and 2 from J, leaving 11 bases between them. CDR3 sequence: CSGAGAQETQYF. The CDR3 nucleotides read TGCAGCGGAGCAGGAGCTCAAGAGACCCAGTACTTC.

The chain links TRBV9 to TRBJ2-3; 8 bases match TRBD2. Germline trimming cut 2 bases from V and 4 bases from J; bases unmatched to any gene: 9. The CDR3 has 16 residues. CDR1 is SGDLS and CDR2 is YYNGEE in the germline V gene. DNA for the CDR3: TGTGCCAGCAGCGTTACTAGCGGCCTGGCGGCAGATACGCAGTATTTT. It translates to CASSVTSGLAADTQYF.

The chain links TRBV5-1 to TRBJ2-2; the D is unclear. Germline loops: CDR1 SGHRS, CDR2 YFSETQ. The CDR3 extends over 15 amino acids. V was shortened by 0 bases and J by 1 base, with 7 bases between the two germline ends. CDR3 DNA sequence: TGCGCCAGCAGCTTGGTTTTGAGGAACACCGGGGAGCTGTTTTTT. It codes for CASSLVLRNTGELFF.

The chain recombines TRBV5-5 with TRBJ1-5; D may be TRBD1 (5 bases). The CDR3 length is 15 residues. Germline V gene lookup returns CDR1 SGHKS and CDR2 YYEKEE (reference sequence). V shed 2 bases and J shed 6 bases, with 15 bases lying between them. This CDR3 reads CASSLNTLGVQPQHF. The CDR3 nucleotides read TGTGCCAGCAGCTTAAACACGCTGGGGGTTCAGCCCCAGCATTTT.

The chain combines TRBV18 with TRBJ1-4; 10 bases are shared with TRBD1. The CDR3 is 15 amino acids. In germline, CDR1 is KGHSH, CDR2 LQKENI. Trimming at V came to 1 base and at J to 8 bases, leaving 4 bases not matched to a gene. In DNA, the CDR3 is TGTGCCAGCTCACCACTCGGACAGGGGGGCGAAAAACTGTTTTTT. This sequence encodes CASSPLGQGGEKLFF.

The rearrangement links TRBV7-9 to TRBJ2-2; D ambiguous. Germline V gene sequence: CDR1 SEHNR, CDR2 FQNEAQ (reference sequence). There are 14 residues in the CDR3. The ends were cut back, 5 bases at V and 0 bases at J, with 7 bases in the middle. The CDR3 DNA is TGTGCCAGCAGCGAAGCCTCGAACACCGGGGAGCTGTTTTTT. Translating gives CASSEASNTGELFF.

The rearrangement joins TRBV7-9 to TRBJ1-1; D is undetermined. Trimming left V 5 bases short and J 3 bases short, with 10 bases between. This CDR3 comprises 13 residues. Germline V gene sequence: CDR1 SEHNR, CDR2 FQNEAQ (reference sequence). CDR3 loop: CASSRMGDTEAFF. The CDR3 DNA follows: TGTGCCAGCAGCAGAATGGGTGACACTGAAGCTTTCTTT.

The rearrangement joins TRBV19 to TRBJ2-1; 9 bases are a match to TRBD1. The CDR3 is 16 amino acids. V shed 5 bases, J shed 4 bases, and the junction held 9 bases outside the gene matches. CDR1 is LNHDA and CDR2 is SQIVND in the germline V gene (reference sequence). CDR3 loop: CASSLKGTGSYNEQFF. CDR3 nucleotide sequence: TGTGCCAGTAGTCTCAAGGGGACAGGGTCATACAATGAGCAGTTCTTC. The variable domain in full, with the rest retrieved from reference TRBV19 and TRBJ2-1, is DGGITQSPKYLFRKEGQNVTLSCEQNLNHDAMYWYRQDPGQGLRLIYYSQIVNDFQKGDIAEGYSVSREKKESFPLTVTSAQKNPTAFYLCASSLKGTGSYNEQFFGPGTRLTVL.

The rearrangement links TRBV10-1 to TRBJ1-1; no reliable D call. CDR3 length equals 13 residues. The V end was cut by 2 bases, the J end by 1 base, with 5 bases between. Germline assignment: CDR1 WNHNN and CDR2 SYGVQD (reference sequence). The CDR3 reads CASSELENTEAFF. As DNA, the CDR3 is TGCGCCAGCAGTGAGCTGGAGAACACTGAAGCTTTCTTT.

This chain links TRBV2 with TRBJ1-4; 7 positions agree with TRBD1. Germline-derived CDR1 and CDR2 are SNHLY and FYNNEI. The CDR3 loop spans 14 amino acids. The V gene end was trimmed by 6 bases and the J gene end by 4 bases; junction bases not matched to a gene: 5. The CDR3 is CASSTDRSNEKLFF. The CDR3 DNA follows: TGTGCCAGCAGCACGGACAGGAGTAATGAAAAACTGTTTTTT.

This chain links TRBV28 with TRBJ2-5, with 9 nucleotides matching TRBD2. After removal of 4 bases from V and 6 bases from J, the junction contained 3 bases not matched to a gene. There are 13 residues in the CDR3. The germline V gene encodes CDR1 MDHEN and CDR2 SYDVKM. The CDR3 nucleotides are TGTGCCAGCAGTTATAGCGGGAGACAGACCCAGTACTTC. Its translation is CASSYSGRQTQYF.

The count of this clone is one. The chain recombines TRBV9 with TRBJ2-7; 7 bases map to TRBD1. This CDR3 has 14 amino acids. Germline loops: CDR1 SGDLS, CDR2 YYNGEE. Unmatched junction bases numbered 6, after V lost 3 bases and J lost 3 bases. The CDR3 sequence is CASSATGQNYEQYF. CDR3 bases: TGTGCCAGCAGCGCCACGGGACAGAACTACGAGCAGTACTTC.